This is a list of T cell receptor beta chains from one sample in a study of PD-1 blockade in classical Hodgkin lymphoma. Assay used: immunoSEQ multiplex PCR; TCRdb lists only in-frame clones, some missing. The sample carries 20,000 to 30,000 clones, approximately 69% recorded once. Sequencing was performed on peripheral blood mononuclear cells (PBMCs), taken at baseline. The receptors here all came from a human donor with classical Hodgkin lymphoma. CDR3s leave out the opening cysteine and the closing phenylalanine or tryptophan. Fields, in order: J gene, D gene, clone size, CDR3 length, V gene, CDR3 protein. The D gene is left open where the match is weak. For some rows the clone size is stated as once, few or many, or as a class when expanded; others skip it.

TRBJ1-1 | TRBD1 | medium-sized | 13 | TRBV4-2 | ASSQGQGANTEAF
TRBJ2-7 | - | - | 12 | TRBV2 | ASRSTGSPYEQY
TRBJ2-2 | - | - | 12 | TRBV2 | ASIYFPATGELF
TRBJ2-3 | TRBD1 | - | 12 | TRBV27 | ASSLLQGADTQY
TRBJ1-2 | TRBD1 | - | 11 | TRBV9 | ASSVGQGWGYT
TRBJ1-2 | - | - | 13 | TRBV7-2 | ASSLGPGEGYGYT
TRBJ2-2 | - | few | 11 | TRBV30 | AWKSDTTGELF
TRBJ1-2 | - | - | 11 | TRBV27 | ASSFGHDYGYT
TRBJ2-2 | - | - | 14 | TRBV15 | ATSRDSGGLTGELF
TRBJ2-7 | - | - | 12 | TRBV18 | ASSPWAGNYEQY
TRBJ2-1 | TRBD2 | few | 14 | TRBV5-6 | ASSLAPSGGYNEQF
TRBJ1-3 | TRBD1 | - | 16 | TRBV11-2 | ASSQGTGGISSGNTIY
TRBJ2-7 | - | - | 10 | TRBV2 | ASSSGGYEQY
TRBJ1-1 | - | large | 11 | TRBV7-6 | ASSLGTGTEAF
TRBJ1-3 | - | - | 12 | TRBV4-1 | ASSQSQFGNTIY
TRBJ1-1 | - | once | 11 | TRBV11-3 | ASSVRGDTEAF
TRBJ2-5 | - | - | 12 | TRBV5-6 | ASSLVGSGFGQY
TRBJ1-2 | - | once | 12 | TRBV11-2 | ASSLLGGNYGYT
TRBJ2-2 | TRBD1 | few | 16 | TRBV19 | ASKGSDGGTVNTGELF
TRBJ2-3 | TRBD1 | - | 16 | TRBV19 | ASSMSTGQGAESDTQY
TRBJ2-3 | - | - | 13 | TRBV7-9 | ASSLVGTSTDTQY
TRBJ2-5 | - | - | 14 | TRBV6-5 | ASSYGGGQLQETQY
TRBJ1-4 | - | few | 11 | TRBV7-6 | ASSLTETGKLF
TRBJ1-6 | TRBD1 | - | 12 | TRBV7-6 | ASSETGPHSPLH
TRBJ2-5 | - | - | 15 | TRBV4-3 | ASSQNLNLNSIFTQY
TRBJ1-2 | - | - | 14 | TRBV28 | ASSTPRGSAIYGYT